One sample yielded the 11 T cell receptor beta chains listed below, sequenced in a study of T cell repertoires in ileal Crohn's disease. Time point meaning: neoterminal ileum biopsy at postoperative endoscopy, about 6 months after surgery. The method was immunoSEQ multiplex PCR; TCRdb's version includes in-frame clones alone and lacks a portion of them. Of some 10,000 clones in the sample, 70% to 80% are singletons; the top ten hold approximately 15%. The sequencing input was ileal tissue. The receptors come from an adult with Crohn's disease.

This sequence joins TRBV10-3 and TRBJ1-2; D ambiguous. The germline V gene encodes CDR1 ENHRY and CDR2 SYGVKD. The length of the CDR3 is 12 residues. V was clipped by 3 bases and J by 8 bases, with 10 bases between them. In nucleotides, the CDR3 is TGTGCCATCAGTGAAACCCAGCGAGGCTACACCTTC. It specifies CAISETQRGYTF.

V gene TRBV5-1 combines with J gene TRBJ2-5; 14 positions agree with TRBD2. Trimming removed 4 bases from V and 2 bases from J; junction bases left unmatched: 10. CDR1 is SGHRS and CDR2 is YFSETQ in the germline V gene. CDR3 length equals 18 residues. The chain's CDR3 is CASSPGLAGAFSQETQYF. CDR3 nucleotide sequence: TGCGCCAGCAGCCCGGGACTAGCGGGGGCTTTTTCTCAAGAGACCCAGTACTTC. The whole variable domain, filled in from reference TRBV5-1 and TRBJ2-5, reads KAGVTQTPRYLIKTRGQQVTLSCSPISGHRSVSWYQQTPGQGLQFLFEYFSETQRNKGNFPGRFSGRQFSNSRSEMNVSTLELGDSALYLCASSPGLAGAFSQETQYFGPGTRLLVL.

This chain uses TRBV4-3 with TRBJ2-7, with 8 bases lining up with TRBD2. Germline V gene lookup returns CDR1 LGHNA and CDR2 YSLEER. With 0 bases clipped from V and 5 bases from J, the junction kept 3 bases outside the gene matches. The CDR3 totals 14 residues. CDR3 region: CASSQDGGADEQYF. The DNA of the CDR3 is TGCGCCAGCAGCCAAGACGGGGGGGCCGACGAGCAGTACTTC.

The rearrangement links TRBV7-9 to TRBJ1-1; possible D gene TRBD1, 6 bases. Trimming took 5 bases from V and 0 from J, leaving 16 bases between them. This CDR3 is 16 amino acids long. Per germline, CDR1 SEHNR and CDR2 FQNEAQ (reference sequence). This CDR3 is CASSRGQHNMNTEAFF. CDR3 DNA: TGTGCCAGCAGCCGTGGACAGCATAACATGAACACTGAAGCTTTCTTT. The whole variable domain, filled in from reference TRBV7-9 and TRBJ1-1, reads DTGVSQNPRHKITKRGQNVTFRCDPISEHNRLYWYRQTLGQGPEFLTYFQNEAQLEKSRLLSDRFSAERPKGSFSTLEIQRTEQGDSAMYLCASSRGQHNMNTEAFFGQGTRLTVV.

The rearrangement links TRBV18 to TRBJ1-2; the D gene is possibly TRBD1 (6 bases). Germline assignment: CDR1 KGHSH and CDR2 LQKENI. With 2 bases removed from V and 9 bases from J, the gap between germline ends came to 13 bases. The CDR3 length is 13 residues. This CDR3 reads CASSPLDSSSYTF. The CDR3 coding sequence is TGTGCCAGCTCACCATTGGACAGTAGTAGCTACACCTTC.

V usage is TRBV5-4 and J usage is TRBJ1-2, with D possibly TRBD1 on 6 matching bases. The CDR3 runs to 15 residues. CDR1 and CDR2 from the germline V gene are SGHNT and YYREEE (reference sequence). V lost 1 base and J lost 4, with 14 bases in between. The CDR3 region is CASSLSGGAFYGYTF. In DNA form, the CDR3 reads TGTGCCAGCAGCTTGAGTGGGGGGGCATTCTATGGCTACACCTTC.

This clone showed up just a few times. The J gene is TRBJ2-5, the V gene TRBV7-9; 9 bases match TRBD1. The J call is doubtful: the DNA matches TRBJ2-7 better. The CDR3 length is 16 residues. In germline, CDR1 is SEHNR, CDR2 FQNEAQ (reference sequence). CDR3 DNA: TGTGCCAGCAGCCCCCGGGACAGGGATAAATCCTACGAGCAGTACTTC. Its protein is CASSPRDRDKSYEQYF.

The rearrangement uses TRBV19 and TRBJ2-6; TRBD1 aligns across 9 bases. The CDR3 contains 16 residues. CDR1 is LNHDA and CDR2 is SQIVND in the germline V gene (reference sequence). Unmatched junction bases numbered 6, after V lost 6 bases and J lost 3 bases. The CDR3 here is CASRTGGAIGANVLTF. The CDR3 DNA is TGTGCCAGTAGAACAGGGGGCGCAATTGGGGCCAACGTCCTGACTTTC.

This clone was observed a few times. One junction end disagrees with the germline gene, perhaps due to a read error. The rearrangement uses TRBV5-3 and TRBJ2-7; 9 nucleotides match TRBD1. TRBV5-3 is identified as an open reading frame with a role that is uncertain. The CDR3 is made up of 15 amino acids. The CDR3 reads CASSQDGTGPNEQYF. CDR3 nucleotides: TGCGCCAGCAGCCAAGACGGGACAGGGCCCAACGAGCAGTACTTC.

The V gene is TRBV6-1, the J gene TRBJ2-7, with 7 bases identical to TRBD1. The germline V gene encodes CDR1 MNHNS and CDR2 SASEGT. The CDR3 consists of 14 residues. With 3 bases clipped from V and 4 bases from J, the junction kept 6 bases outside the gene matches. CDR3 coding DNA: TGTGCCAGCAGTGATGCAGGGGGATCTTACGAGCAGTACTTC. Translated: CASSDAGGSYEQYF.

The genes are TRBV5-1 and TRBJ1-1; 11 positions match TRBD1. V was clipped by 0 bases and J by 4 bases; unmatched bases: 8. The germline CDR1 and CDR2 sequences are SGHRS and YFSETQ. The CDR3 is 17 residues long. As DNA, the CDR3 is TGCGCCAGCAGCTTGGCTTGTTGTGGGACAGGGGGCACTGAAGCTTTCTTT. Translating gives CASSLACCGTGGTEAFF.